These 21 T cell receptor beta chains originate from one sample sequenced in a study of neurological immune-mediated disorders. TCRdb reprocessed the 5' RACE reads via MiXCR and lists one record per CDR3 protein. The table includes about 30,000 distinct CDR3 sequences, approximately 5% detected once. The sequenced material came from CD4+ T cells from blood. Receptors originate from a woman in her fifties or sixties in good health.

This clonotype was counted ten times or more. The CDR3 nucleotides are TGCAGTGCTAGAGTAGTGACTAGCGGGAGGAGCTCCTACGAGCAGTACTTC. The encoded protein is CSARVVTSGRSSYEQYF. The chain employs TRBV20-1 and TRBJ2-7, with 13 bases identical to TRBD2. V trimming: 1 base; J trimming: 0 bases; junction bases outside the gene matches: 6. Germline CDR1 is DFQATT and CDR2 is SNEGSKA (reference sequence). The CDR3 length is 17 residues.

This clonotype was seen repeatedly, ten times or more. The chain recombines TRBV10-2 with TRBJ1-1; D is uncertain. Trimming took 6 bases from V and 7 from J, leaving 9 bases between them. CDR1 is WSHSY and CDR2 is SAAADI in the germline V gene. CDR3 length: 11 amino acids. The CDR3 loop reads CASSGLDEAFF. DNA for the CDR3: TGCGCCAGCAGCGGCCTCGATGAAGCTTTCTTT.

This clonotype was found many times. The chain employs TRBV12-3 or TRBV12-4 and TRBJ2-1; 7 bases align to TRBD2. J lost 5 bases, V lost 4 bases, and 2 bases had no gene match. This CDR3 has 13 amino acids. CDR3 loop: CASSWAGDNEQFF. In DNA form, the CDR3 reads TGTGCCAGCAGTTGGGCGGGGGACAATGAGCAGTTCTTC.

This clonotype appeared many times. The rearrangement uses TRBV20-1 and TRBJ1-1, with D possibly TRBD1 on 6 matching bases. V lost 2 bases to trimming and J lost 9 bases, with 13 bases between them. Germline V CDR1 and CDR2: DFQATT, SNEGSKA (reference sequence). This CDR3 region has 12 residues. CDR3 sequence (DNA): TGCAGTGCTAGAAGTTGGACAGAGAAAGCTTTCTTT. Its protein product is CSARSWTEKAFF.

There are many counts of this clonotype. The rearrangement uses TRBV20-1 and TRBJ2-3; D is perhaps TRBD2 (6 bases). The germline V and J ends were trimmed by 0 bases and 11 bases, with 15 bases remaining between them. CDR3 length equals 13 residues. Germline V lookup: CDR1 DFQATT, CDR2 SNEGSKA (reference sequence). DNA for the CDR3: TGCAGTGCTAGAGATGGCCCTAGGCGGGGGCAGTATTTT. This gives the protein CSARDGPRRGQYF.

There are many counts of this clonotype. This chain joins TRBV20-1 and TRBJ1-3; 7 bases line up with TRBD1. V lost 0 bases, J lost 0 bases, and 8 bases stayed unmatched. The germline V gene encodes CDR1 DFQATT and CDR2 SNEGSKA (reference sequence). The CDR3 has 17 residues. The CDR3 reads CSARERGTAHSGNTIYF. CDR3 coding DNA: TGCAGTGCTAGAGAGCGGGGGACAGCCCACTCTGGAAACACCATATATTTT.

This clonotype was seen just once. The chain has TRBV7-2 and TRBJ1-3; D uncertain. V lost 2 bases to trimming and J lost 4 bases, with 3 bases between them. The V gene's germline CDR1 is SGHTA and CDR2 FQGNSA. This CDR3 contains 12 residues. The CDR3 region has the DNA TGTGCCAGCAGCTTACTAGGAAACACCATATATTTT. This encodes CASSLLGNTIYF. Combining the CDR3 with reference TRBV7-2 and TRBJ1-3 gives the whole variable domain GAGVSQSPSNKVTEKGKDVELRCDPISGHTALYWYRQSLGQGLEFLIYFQGNSAPDKSGLPSDRFSAERTGGSVSTLTIQRTQQEDSAVYLCASSLLGNTIYFGEGSWLTVV.

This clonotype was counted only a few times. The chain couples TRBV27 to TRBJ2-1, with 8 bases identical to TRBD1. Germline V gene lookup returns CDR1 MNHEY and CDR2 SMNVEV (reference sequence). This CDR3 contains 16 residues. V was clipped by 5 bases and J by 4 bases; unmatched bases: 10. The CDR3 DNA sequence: TGTGCCAGCAGTCTTACCCGGGACAGGATATACAATGAGCAGTTCTTC. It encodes CASSLTRDRIYNEQFF.

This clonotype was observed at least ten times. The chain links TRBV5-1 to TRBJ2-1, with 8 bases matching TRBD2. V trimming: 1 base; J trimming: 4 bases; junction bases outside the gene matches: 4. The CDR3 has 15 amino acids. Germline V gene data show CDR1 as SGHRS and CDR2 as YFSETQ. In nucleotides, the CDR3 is TGCGCCAGCAGCTTGATTAGCGGGGTTTACAATGAGCAGTTCTTC. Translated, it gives CASSLISGVYNEQFF.

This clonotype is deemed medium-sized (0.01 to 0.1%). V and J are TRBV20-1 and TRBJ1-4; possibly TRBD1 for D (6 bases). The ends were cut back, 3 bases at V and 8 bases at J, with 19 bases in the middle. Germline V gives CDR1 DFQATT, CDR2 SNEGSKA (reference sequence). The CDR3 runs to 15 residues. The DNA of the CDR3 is TGCAGTGCTAGCGCCACCGGGACATCCCGAGAAAAACTGTTTTTT. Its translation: CSASATGTSREKLFF.

The CDR3 is CASSFTTPRNTEAFF. CDR3 DNA: TGTGCCAGCAGCTTCACAACCCCCCGGAACACTGAAGCTTTCTTT. The genes are TRBV11-2 and TRBJ1-1; no clear D. The germline V and J ends were trimmed by 3 bases and 1 base, with 12 bases remaining between them. This CDR3 is built from 15 residues. Germline lookup yields CDR1 SGHAT and CDR2 FQNNGV.

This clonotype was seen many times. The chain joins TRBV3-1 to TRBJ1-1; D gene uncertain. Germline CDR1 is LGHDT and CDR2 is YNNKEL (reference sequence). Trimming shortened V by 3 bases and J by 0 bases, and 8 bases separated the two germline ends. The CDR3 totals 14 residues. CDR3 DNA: TGTGCCAGCAGCCACGGATCCATGAACACTGAAGCTTTCTTT. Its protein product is CASSHGSMNTEAFF.

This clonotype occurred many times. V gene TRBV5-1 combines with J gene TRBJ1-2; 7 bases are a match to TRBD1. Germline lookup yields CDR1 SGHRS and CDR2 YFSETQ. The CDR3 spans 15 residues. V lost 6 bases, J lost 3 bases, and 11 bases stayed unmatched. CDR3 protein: CASTTGIAGDYGYTF. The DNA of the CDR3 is TGCGCCAGCACGACAGGGATCGCCGGGGACTATGGCTACACCTTC.

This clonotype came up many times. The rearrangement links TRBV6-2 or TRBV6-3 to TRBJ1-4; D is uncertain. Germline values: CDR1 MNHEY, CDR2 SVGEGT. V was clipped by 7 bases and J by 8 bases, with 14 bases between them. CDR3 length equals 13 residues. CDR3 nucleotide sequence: TGTGCCAGCACCCCGGACTTCCTAGAAAAACTGTTTTTT. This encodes CASTPDFLEKLFF.

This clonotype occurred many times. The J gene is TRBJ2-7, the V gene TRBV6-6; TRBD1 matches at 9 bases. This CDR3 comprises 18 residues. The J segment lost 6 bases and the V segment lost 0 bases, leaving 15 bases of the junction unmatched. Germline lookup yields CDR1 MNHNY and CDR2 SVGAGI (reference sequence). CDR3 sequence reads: CASSYSIGAGTGNAEQYF. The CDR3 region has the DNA TGTGCCAGCAGTTACTCGATAGGGGCCGGGACAGGGAATGCCGAGCAGTACTTC.

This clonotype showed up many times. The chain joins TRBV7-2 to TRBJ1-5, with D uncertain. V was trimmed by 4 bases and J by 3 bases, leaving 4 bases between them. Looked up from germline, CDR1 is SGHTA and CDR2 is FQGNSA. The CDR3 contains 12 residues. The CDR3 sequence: CASSSLNQPQHF. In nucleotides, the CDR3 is TGTGCCAGCAGCTCCCTCAATCAGCCCCAGCATTTT.

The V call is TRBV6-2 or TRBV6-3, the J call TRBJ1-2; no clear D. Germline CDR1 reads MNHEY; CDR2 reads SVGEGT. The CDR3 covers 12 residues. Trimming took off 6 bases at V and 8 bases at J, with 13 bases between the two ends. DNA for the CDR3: TGTGCCAGCAGCTATAATGTTGGAGGCTACACCTTC. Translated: CASSYNVGGYTF.

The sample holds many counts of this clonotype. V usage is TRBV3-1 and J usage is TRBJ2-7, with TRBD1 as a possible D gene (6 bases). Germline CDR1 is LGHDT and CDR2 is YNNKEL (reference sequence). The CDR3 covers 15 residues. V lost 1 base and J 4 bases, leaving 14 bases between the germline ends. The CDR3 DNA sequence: TGTGCCAGCAGCCAAGCTCAAGGGACATTTTACGAGCAGTACTTC. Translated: CASSQAQGTFYEQYF.

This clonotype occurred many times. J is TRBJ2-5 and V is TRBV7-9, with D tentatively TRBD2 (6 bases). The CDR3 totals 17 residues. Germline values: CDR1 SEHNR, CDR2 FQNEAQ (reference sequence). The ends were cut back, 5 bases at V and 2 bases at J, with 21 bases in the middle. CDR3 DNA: TGTGCCAGCAGCCCGCCCTTCTGGGAGGACCTTCAAGAGACCCAGTACTTC. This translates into CASSPPFWEDLQETQYF.

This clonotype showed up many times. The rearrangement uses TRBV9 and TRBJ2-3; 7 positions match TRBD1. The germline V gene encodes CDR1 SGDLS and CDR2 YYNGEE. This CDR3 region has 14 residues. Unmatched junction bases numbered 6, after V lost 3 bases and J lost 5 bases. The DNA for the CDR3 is TGTGCCAGCAGCGGACAGGGTTGGGTAGATACGCAGTATTTT. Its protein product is CASSGQGWVDTQYF.

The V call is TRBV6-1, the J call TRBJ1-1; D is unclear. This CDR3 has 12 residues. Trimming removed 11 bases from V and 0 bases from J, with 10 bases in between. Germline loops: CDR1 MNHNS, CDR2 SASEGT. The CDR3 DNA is TGTGCCTCCCGGGTCCTGAACACTGAAGCTTTCTTT. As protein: CASRVLNTEAFF.